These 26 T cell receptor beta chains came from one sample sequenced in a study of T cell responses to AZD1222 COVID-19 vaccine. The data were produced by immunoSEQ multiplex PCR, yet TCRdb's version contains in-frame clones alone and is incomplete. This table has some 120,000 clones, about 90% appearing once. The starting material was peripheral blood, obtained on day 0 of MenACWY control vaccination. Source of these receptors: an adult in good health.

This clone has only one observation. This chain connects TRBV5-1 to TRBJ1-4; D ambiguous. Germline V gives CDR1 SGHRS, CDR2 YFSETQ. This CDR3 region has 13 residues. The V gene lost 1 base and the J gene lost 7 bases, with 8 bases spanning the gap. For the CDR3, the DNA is TGCGCCAGCAGCTTGATAGAGGGTGAAAAACTGTTTTTT. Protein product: CASSLIEGEKLFF.

The CDR3 loop reads CASSVSPETQYF. The CDR3 DNA reads TGTGCCAGCAGCGTAAGCCCAGAGACCCAGTACTTC. The chain recombines TRBV9 with TRBJ2-5; D gene unclear. V lost 1 base, J lost 4 bases, and 5 bases lay in between. The germline gives CDR1 SGDLS, CDR2 YYNGEE. This CDR3 region has 12 residues. Full variable domain (missing parts from reference TRBV9 and TRBJ2-5): DSGVTQTPKHLITATGQRVTLRCSPRSGDLSVYWYQQSLDQGLQFLIQYYNGEERAKGNILERFSAQQFPDLHSELNLSSLELGDSALYFCASSVSPETQYFGPGTRLLVL.

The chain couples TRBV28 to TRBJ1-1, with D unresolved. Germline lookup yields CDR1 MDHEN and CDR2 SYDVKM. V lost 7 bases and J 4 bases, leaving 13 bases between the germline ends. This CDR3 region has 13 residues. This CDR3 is CASNIPTGTEAFF. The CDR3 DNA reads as TGTGCCAGCAATATTCCTACGGGCACTGAAGCTTTCTTT.

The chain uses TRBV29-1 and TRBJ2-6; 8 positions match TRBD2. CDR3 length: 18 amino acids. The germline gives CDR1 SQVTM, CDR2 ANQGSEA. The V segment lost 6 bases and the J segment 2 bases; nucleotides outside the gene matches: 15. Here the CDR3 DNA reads TGCAGCGTAGCTAGCGGGTCTCCGACGGCGACTGGGGCCAACGTCCTGACTTTC. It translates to CSVASGSPTATGANVLTF.

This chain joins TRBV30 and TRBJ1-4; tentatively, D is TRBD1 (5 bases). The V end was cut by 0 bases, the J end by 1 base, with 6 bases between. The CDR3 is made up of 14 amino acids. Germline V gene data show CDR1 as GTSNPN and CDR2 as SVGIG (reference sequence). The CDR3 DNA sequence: TGTGCCTGGAGTGTGGGGGGAACTAATGAAAAACTGTTTTTT. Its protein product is CAWSVGGTNEKLFF.

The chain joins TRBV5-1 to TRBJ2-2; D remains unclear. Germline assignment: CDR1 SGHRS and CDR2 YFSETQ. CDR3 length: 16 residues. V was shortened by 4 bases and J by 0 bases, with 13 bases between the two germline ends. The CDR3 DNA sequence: TGCGCCAGCAGCGCGTCTCTGAACGCGAACACCGGGGAGCTGTTTTTT. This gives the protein CASSASLNANTGELFF.

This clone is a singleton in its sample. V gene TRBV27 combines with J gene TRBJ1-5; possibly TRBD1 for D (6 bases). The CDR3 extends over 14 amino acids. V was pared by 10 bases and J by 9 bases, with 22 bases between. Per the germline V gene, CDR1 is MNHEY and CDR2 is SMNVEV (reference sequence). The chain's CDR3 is CAILAPGDLGPQHF. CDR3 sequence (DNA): TGTGCCATCCTAGCGCCAGGGGACCTGGGGCCCCAGCATTTT.

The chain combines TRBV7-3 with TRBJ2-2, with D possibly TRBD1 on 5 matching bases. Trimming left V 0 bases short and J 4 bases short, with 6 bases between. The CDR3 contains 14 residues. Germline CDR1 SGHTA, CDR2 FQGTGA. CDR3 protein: CASSLTGATGELFF. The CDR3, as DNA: TGTGCCAGCAGCTTAACAGGGGCCACCGGGGAGCTGTTTTTT.

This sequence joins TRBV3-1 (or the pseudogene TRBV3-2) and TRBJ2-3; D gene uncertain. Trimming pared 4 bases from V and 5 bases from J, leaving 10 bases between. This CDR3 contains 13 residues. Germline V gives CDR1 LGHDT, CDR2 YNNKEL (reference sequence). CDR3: CASSPRPIDTQYF. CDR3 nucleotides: TGTGCCAGCAGCCCGAGGCCGATAGATACGCAGTATTTT.

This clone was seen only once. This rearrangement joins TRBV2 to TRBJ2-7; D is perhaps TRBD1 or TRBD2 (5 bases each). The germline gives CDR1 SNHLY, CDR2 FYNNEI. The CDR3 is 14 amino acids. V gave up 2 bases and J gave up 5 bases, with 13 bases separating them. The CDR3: CASSETGTRHEQYF. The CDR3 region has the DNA TGTGCCAGCAGTGAAACCGGGACCCGCCACGAGCAGTACTTC.

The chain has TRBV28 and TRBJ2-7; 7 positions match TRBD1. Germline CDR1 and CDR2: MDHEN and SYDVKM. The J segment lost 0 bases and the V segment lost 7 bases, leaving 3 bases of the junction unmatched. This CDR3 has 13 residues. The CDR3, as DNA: TGTGCCAGCACCGGACAGGTCTCCTACGAGCAGTACTTC. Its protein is CASTGQVSYEQYF.

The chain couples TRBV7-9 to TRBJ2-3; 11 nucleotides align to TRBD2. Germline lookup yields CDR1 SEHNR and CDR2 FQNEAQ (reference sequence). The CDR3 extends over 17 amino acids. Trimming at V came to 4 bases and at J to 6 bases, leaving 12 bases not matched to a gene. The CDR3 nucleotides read TGTGCCAGCAGCTCGGGCGGTAGCGGGAGGGCCGTTGATACGCAGTATTTT. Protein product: CASSSGGSGRAVDTQYF. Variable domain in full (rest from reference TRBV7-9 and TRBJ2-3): DTGVSQNPRHKITKRGQNVTFRCDPISEHNRLYWYRQTLGQGPEFLTYFQNEAQLEKSRLLSDRFSAERPKGSFSTLEIQRTEQGDSAMYLCASSSGGSGRAVDTQYFGPGTRLTVL.

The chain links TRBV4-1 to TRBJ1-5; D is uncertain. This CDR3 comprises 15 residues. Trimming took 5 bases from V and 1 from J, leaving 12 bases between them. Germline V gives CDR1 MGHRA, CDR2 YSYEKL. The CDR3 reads CASSVASGSNQPQHF. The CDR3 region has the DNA TGCGCCAGCAGCGTAGCATCTGGCAGCAATCAGCCCCAGCATTTT.

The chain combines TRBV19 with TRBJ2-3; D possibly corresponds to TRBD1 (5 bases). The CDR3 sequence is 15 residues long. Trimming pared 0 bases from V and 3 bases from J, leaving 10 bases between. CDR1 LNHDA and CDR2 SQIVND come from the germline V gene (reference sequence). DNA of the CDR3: TGTGCCAGTAGTATAGACAGGGTGGAGACAGATACGCAGTATTTT. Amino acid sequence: CASSIDRVETDTQYF.

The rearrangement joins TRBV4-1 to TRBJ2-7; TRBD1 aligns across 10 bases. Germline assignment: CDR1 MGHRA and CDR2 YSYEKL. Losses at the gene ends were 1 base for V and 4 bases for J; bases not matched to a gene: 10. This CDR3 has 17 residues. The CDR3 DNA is TGCGCCAGCAGCCAAGGGGGGCTACCGGGACAGGGGTACGAGCAGTACTTC. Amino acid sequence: CASSQGGLPGQGYEQYF.

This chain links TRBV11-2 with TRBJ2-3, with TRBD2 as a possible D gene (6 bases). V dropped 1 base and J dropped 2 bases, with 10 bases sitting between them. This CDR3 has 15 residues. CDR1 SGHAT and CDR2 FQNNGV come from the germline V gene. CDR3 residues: CASSLAAGTTDTQYF. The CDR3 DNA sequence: TGTGCCAGCAGCTTAGCTGCGGGAACCACAGATACGCAGTATTTT.

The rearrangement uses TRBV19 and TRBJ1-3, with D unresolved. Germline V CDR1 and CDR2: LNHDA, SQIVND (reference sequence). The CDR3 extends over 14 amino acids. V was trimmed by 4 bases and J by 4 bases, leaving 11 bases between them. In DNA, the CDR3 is TGTGCCAGTAGTAGATCTGCGGGAGGAAACACCATATATTTT. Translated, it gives CASSRSAGGNTIYF.

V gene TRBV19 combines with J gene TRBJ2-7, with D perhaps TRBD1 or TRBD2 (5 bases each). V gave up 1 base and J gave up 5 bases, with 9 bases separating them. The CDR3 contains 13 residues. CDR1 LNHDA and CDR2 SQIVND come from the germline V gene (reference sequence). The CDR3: CASSIVGVNEQYF. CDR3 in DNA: TGTGCCAGTAGTATAGTGGGGGTGAACGAGCAGTACTTC.

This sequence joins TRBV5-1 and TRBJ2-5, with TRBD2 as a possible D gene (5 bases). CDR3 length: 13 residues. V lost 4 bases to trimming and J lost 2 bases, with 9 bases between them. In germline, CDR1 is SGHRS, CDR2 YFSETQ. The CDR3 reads CASSGAGQETQYF. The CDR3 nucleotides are TGCGCCAGCAGCGGTGCGGGTCAAGAGACCCAGTACTTC.

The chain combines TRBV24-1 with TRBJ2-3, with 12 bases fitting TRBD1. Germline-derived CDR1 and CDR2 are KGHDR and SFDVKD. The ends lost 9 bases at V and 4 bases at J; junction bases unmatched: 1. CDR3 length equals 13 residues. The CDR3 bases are TGTGCCACCGGGACAGGGGGCCCAGATACGCAGTATTTT. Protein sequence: CATGTGGPDTQYF.

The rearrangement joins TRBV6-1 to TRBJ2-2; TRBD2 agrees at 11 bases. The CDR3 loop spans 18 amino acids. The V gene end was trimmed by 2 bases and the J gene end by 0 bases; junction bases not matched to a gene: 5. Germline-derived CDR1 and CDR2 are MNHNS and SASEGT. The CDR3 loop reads CASSEYLAGGANTGELFF. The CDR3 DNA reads TGTGCCAGCAGTGAATATTTAGCGGGAGGGGCGAACACCGGGGAGCTGTTTTTT.

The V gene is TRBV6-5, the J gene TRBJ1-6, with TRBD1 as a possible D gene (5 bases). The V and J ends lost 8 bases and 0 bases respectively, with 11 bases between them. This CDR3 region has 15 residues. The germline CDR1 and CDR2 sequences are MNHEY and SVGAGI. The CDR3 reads CASREGSSYNSPLHF. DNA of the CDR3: TGTGCCAGCCGAGAGGGGAGCTCCTATAATTCACCCCTCCACTTT.

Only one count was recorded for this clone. As DNA, the CDR3 is TGCGCCAGCAGCTTGGGGACTAGCGGGACGTTGACCTACGAGCAGTACTTC. It specifies CASSLGTSGTLTYEQYF. The chain links TRBV5-1 to TRBJ2-7, with 12 bases matching TRBD2. This CDR3 has 17 residues. CDR1 SGHRS and CDR2 YFSETQ come from the germline V gene. Trimming removed 0 bases from V and 2 bases from J; junction bases left unmatched: 6.

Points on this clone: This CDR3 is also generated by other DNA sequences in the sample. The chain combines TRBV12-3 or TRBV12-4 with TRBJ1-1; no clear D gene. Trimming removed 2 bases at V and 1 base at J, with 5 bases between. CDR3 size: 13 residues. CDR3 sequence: CASSLTENTEAFF. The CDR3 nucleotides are TGTGCCAGCAGTTTAACGGAGAACACTGAAGCTTTCTTT.

Here the CDR3 DNA reads TGTGCCAGCAGCTTAGGGGTTGTGGACAGGGACTCTGGGGCCAACGTCCTGACTTTC. It yields the protein CASSLGVVDRDSGANVLTF. The rearrangement joins TRBV28 to TRBJ2-6, with TRBD1 matching over 8 bases. The junction had 13 bases not matched to a gene; V was cut back by 6 bases and J by 0 bases. The CDR3 has 19 residues. Germline CDR1 is MDHEN and CDR2 is SYDVKM.

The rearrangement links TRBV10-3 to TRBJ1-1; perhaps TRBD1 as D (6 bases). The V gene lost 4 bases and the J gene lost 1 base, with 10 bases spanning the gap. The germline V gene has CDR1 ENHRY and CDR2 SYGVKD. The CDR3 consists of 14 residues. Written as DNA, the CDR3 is TGTGCCATCAGTGGCACGGACAGGAACACTGAAGCTTTCTTT. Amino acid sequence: CAISGTDRNTEAFF.